This T cell receptor (beta chain) was recorded in a study of neurological immune-mediated disorders. Broader study findings: Expanded clones shared no CDR3 amino acid sequences across subjects, suggesting private repertoires in all groups. Expansion of TCR clones was greatest in HTLV-1-associated myelopathy and smallest in multiple sclerosis, where it fell below that of healthy controls.

Time point denoted: longitudinal time-point 2. For the unsorted libraries, 2 million PBMCs stored at -80 C served as input. By 5'RACE with 10-nucleotide random UMIs, the cDNA was made. MiXCR, applied by TCRdb to the 5' RACE reads, yields one record per CDR3 protein. The sample yields 81,000 or so distinct CDR3 sequences, approximately 13% seen once. Ten or more counts support this clonotype. Its antigen is currently unknown. The CDR3 covers 13 residues. Trimming took 7 bases from V and 5 from J; bases not matched to a gene: 7. Germline V gives CDR1 SGHRS, CDR2 YFSETQ. Sample: PBMCs. The receptor comes from a female donor with HTLV-1-associated myelopathy (HAM/TSP). The chain links TRBV5-1 to TRBJ2-5; 8 nucleotides line up with TRBD1. CDR3 residues: CASHVTGDETQYF. DNA of the CDR3: TGCGCCAGCCATGTGACAGGGGATGAGACCCAGTACTTC.